A single sample gave rise to the 22 T cell receptor beta chains below, sequenced in a study of cytomegalovirus exposure and HLA in healthy donors. Primers for the PCR totalled 60 Vbeta and 13 Jbeta. Some clones are missing from TCRdb's copy, which holds only in-frame ones; the method was immunoSEQ multiplex PCR. The sample consists of approximately 97,000 clones, 70% to 80% of them appearing once. The sequenced sample was PBMCs. These receptors were obtained from a male donor in good health and CMV-seropositive.

The chain is built from TRBV27 and TRBJ2-2, with TRBD1 identical over 7 bases. The V gene's germline CDR1 is MNHEY and CDR2 SMNVEV (reference sequence). Trimming removed 4 bases from V and 0 bases from J; junction bases left unmatched: 2. The CDR3 runs to 15 residues. The CDR3 protein is CASSSQGPNTGELFF. CDR3 sequence (DNA): TGTGCCAGCAGTTCACAGGGGCCGAACACCGGGGAGCTGTTTTTT.

This clone was observed a single time. The J gene is TRBJ1-2, the V gene TRBV27; TRBD1 aligns across 7 bases. The length of the CDR3 is 14 residues. Losses at the gene ends were 6 bases for V and 0 bases for J; bases not matched to a gene: 4. Germline V gene sequence: CDR1 MNHEY, CDR2 SMNVEV (reference sequence). CDR3 loop: CASRTGDSNYGYTF. The CDR3 DNA is TGTGCCAGCAGAACAGGGGACTCTAACTATGGCTACACCTTC.

The rearrangement links TRBV7-2 to TRBJ2-7; unclear D gene. This CDR3 has 16 amino acids. V lost 5 bases and J 0 bases, leaving 17 bases between the germline ends. Germline lookup yields CDR1 SGHTA and CDR2 FQGNSA. The CDR3 reads CASSQLSRAPSYEQYF. CDR3 nucleotide sequence: TGTGCCAGCAGCCAACTTTCACGAGCCCCCTCCTACGAGCAGTACTTC. The full variable domain, with the rest looked up from reference TRBV7-2 and TRBJ2-7, is GAGVSQSPSNKVTEKGKDVELRCDPISGHTALYWYRQSLGQGLEFLIYFQGNSAPDKSGLPSDRFSAERTGGSVSTLTIQRTQQEDSAVYLCASSQLSRAPSYEQYFGPGTRLTVT.

The CDR3 loop reads CASSELIKETQYF. In DNA, the CDR3 is TGCGCCAGCAGCGAACTAATAAAAGAGACCCAGTACTTC. J is TRBJ2-5 and V is TRBV5-1; D unresolved. Germline CDR1 and CDR2: SGHRS and YFSETQ. Trimming cost V 4 bases and J 3 bases, with 10 bases left between them. This CDR3 spans 13 amino acids.

V gene TRBV18 combines with J gene TRBJ2-7; tentative D call: TRBD1 (6 bases). CDR3 length: 13 amino acids. Germline-derived CDR1 and CDR2 are KGHSH and LQKENI. V was pared by 5 bases and J by 5 bases, with 13 bases between. For the CDR3, the DNA is TGTGCCAGCTCATCGCTCGCAGGGGACGAGCAGTACTTC. Translating gives CASSSLAGDEQYF.

The gene calls are TRBV13 and TRBJ2-5; D call uncertain. TRBJ2-7 matches the DNA end more closely, so the J call is doubtful. Germline CDR1 reads PRHDT; CDR2 reads FYEKMQ (reference sequence). The CDR3 consists of 11 residues. The CDR3 DNA reads TGTGCCAGCAGCTTGTCGAACGAGCAGTACTTC. Translation: CASSLSNEQYF.

The chain couples TRBV5-1 to TRBJ2-5; possible D gene TRBD1, 6 bases. V gave up 1 base and J gave up 5 bases, with 12 bases separating them. The V gene's germline CDR1 is SGHRS and CDR2 YFSETQ. This CDR3 has 14 residues. DNA of the CDR3: TGCGCCAGCAGCTTGCACACAGGGCCGGAGACCCAGTACTTC. Its protein is CASSLHTGPETQYF.

About this clone: One junction end does not reproduce the germline sequence, and a read error may be involved. V is TRBV7-7 and J is TRBJ2-2, with D maybe TRBD1 (6 bases). CDR3 length: 14 amino acids. Germline V lookup: CDR1 SSHAT, CDR2 FNYEAQ (reference sequence). The CDR3 protein is CASSLDRRSGELFF. CDR3 DNA sequence: TGTGCTAGCAGCCTCGACAGGAGGTCCGGGGAGCTGTTTTTT.

This chain uses TRBV5-4 with TRBJ2-7; D not resolved. This CDR3 is built from 12 residues. Germline V gives CDR1 SGHNT, CDR2 YYREEE (reference sequence). Deletions cut 0 bases from V and 6 bases from J, with 7 bases between. CDR3 protein: CASSLGPREQYF. In DNA, the CDR3 is TGTGCCAGCAGCTTGGGGCCCCGCGAGCAGTACTTC.

The chain joins TRBV6-4 to TRBJ1-1; no firm D call. Trimming removed 2 bases from V and 1 base from J, with 11 bases in between. The V gene's germline CDR1 is MRHNA and CDR2 SNTAGT. The CDR3 has 15 residues. The CDR3 here is CASSDRKGGNTEAFF. The DNA of the CDR3 is TGTGCCAGCAGTGACCGGAAGGGAGGGAACACTGAAGCTTTCTTT.

The gene calls are TRBV7-9 and TRBJ1-2, with D possibly TRBD1 on 6 matching bases. Trimming took 1 base from V and 2 from J, leaving 8 bases between them. CDR3 length: 14 residues. Looked up from germline, CDR1 is SEHNR and CDR2 is FQNEAQ (reference sequence). CDR3 bases: TGTGCCAGCAGCTTAGAGGACAGAAACTATGGCTACACCTTC. Translating it yields CASSLEDRNYGYTF.

Worth noting for this clone: The sample contains more than one DNA sequence encoding this CDR3. This chain joins TRBV18 and TRBJ1-2, with TRBD1 as a possible D gene (5 bases). The V gene's germline CDR1 is KGHSH and CDR2 LQKENI. V dropped 3 bases and J dropped 1 base, with 6 bases sitting between them. This CDR3 has 13 amino acids. The CDR3 coding sequence is TGTGCCAGCTCACCCGACAGTAACTATGGCTACACCTTC. Its translation is CASSPDSNYGYTF.

The rearrangement links TRBV5-8 to TRBJ2-3; maybe TRBD1 (5 bases). The CDR3 loop spans 12 amino acids. The V and J ends lost 0 bases and 6 bases respectively, with 5 bases between them. Per germline, CDR1 SGHTS and CDR2 YDEGEE. The CDR3 nucleotides are TGTGCCAGCAGCTTGGACAGGGATACGCAGTATTTT. Translated: CASSLDRDTQYF.

The rearrangement links TRBV7-9 to TRBJ2-1; 7 bases are shared with TRBD1. From germline, CDR1 is SEHNR and CDR2 FQNEAQ (reference sequence). V was clipped by 5 bases and J by 4 bases; unmatched bases: 8. The CDR3 consists of 15 residues. The DNA for the CDR3 is TGTGCCAGCAGCAACCGGGACAGAACTTACAATGAGCAGTTCTTC. It codes for CASSNRDRTYNEQFF.

The genes are TRBV5-1 and TRBJ2-3; no clear D gene. From germline, CDR1 is SGHRS and CDR2 YFSETQ. The CDR3 runs to 14 residues. V was shortened by 0 bases and J by 2 bases, with 7 bases between the two germline ends. The CDR3 DNA reads TGCGCCAGCAGCTTGGGGCAGTACACAGATACGCAGTATTTT. Amino acids: CASSLGQYTDTQYF.

This sequence joins TRBV30 and TRBJ1-5; D possibly corresponds to TRBD1 (6 bases). Looked up from germline, CDR1 is GTSNPN and CDR2 is SVGIG (reference sequence). V shed 0 bases and J shed 3 bases, with 21 bases lying between them. The CDR3 is 18 amino acids. This chain's CDR3 is CAWSVGQTYGRNNQPQHF. CDR3 nucleotides: TGTGCCTGGAGTGTAGGACAGACCTACGGACGGAACAATCAGCCCCAGCATTTT.

The count of this clone is one. V gene TRBV5-1 combines with J gene TRBJ1-1; 7 bases line up with TRBD1. Trimming took 4 bases from V and 1 from J; bases not matched to a gene: 4. CDR1 is SGHRS and CDR2 is YFSETQ in the germline V gene. CDR3 length: 14 amino acids. CDR3 amino acids: CASSPDRSNTEAFF. In DNA, the CDR3 is TGCGCCAGCAGCCCGGACAGGTCGAACACTGAAGCTTTCTTT.

The genes are TRBV7-2 and TRBJ1-3; 8 bases align to TRBD1. Germline V gives CDR1 SGHTA, CDR2 FQGNSA. The CDR3 has 16 residues. V lost 5 bases to trimming and J lost 4 bases; unmatched junction nucleotides: 10. The DNA of the CDR3 is TGTGCCAGCAGCCCAGGAGACAGGGGAGGCGGAAACACCATATATTTT. Its protein product is CASSPGDRGGGNTIYF.

The CDR3 bases are TGTGCCAGCAGCTTATCTAGCGGGGTAGGCAATGAGCAGTTCTTC. This codes for CASSLSSGVGNEQFF. The V and J genes are TRBV7-2 and TRBJ2-1; TRBD2 agrees at 9 bases. V dropped 2 bases and J dropped 6; count of bases not matched to a gene: 5. The CDR3 length is 15 residues. From germline, CDR1 is SGHTA and CDR2 FQGNSA.

The chain couples TRBV5-6 to TRBJ1-4; D is ambiguous. The germline CDR1 and CDR2 sequences are SGHDT and YYEEEE. V was trimmed by 2 bases and J by 3 bases, leaving 11 bases between them. The CDR3 runs to 15 residues. CDR3 in DNA: TGTGCCAGCAGCTTCTTCGAGAGGGCTAATGAAAAACTGTTTTTT. Its protein is CASSFFERANEKLFF.

The chain carries TRBV27 and TRBJ2-7, with no clear D. Germline V CDR1 and CDR2: MNHEY, SMNVEV (reference sequence). The length of the CDR3 is 11 residues. Trimming cost V 6 bases and J 3 bases, with 6 bases left between them. The DNA for the CDR3 is TGTGCCAGCAGCCTAGGCTACGAGCAGTACTTC. Amino acids: CASSLGYEQYF.

The chain recombines TRBV2 with TRBJ2-4; TRBD2 agrees at 11 bases. The CDR3 extends over 21 amino acids. Germline V lookup: CDR1 SNHLY, CDR2 FYNNEI. The V gene end was trimmed by 0 bases and the J gene end by 0 bases; junction bases not matched to a gene: 13. DNA for the CDR3: TGTGCCAGCAGTGAAGCGGGACAGAGGGGGACTAGCGGTCTAGCCAAAAACATTCAGTACTTC. Its protein product is CASSEAGQRGTSGLAKNIQYF.